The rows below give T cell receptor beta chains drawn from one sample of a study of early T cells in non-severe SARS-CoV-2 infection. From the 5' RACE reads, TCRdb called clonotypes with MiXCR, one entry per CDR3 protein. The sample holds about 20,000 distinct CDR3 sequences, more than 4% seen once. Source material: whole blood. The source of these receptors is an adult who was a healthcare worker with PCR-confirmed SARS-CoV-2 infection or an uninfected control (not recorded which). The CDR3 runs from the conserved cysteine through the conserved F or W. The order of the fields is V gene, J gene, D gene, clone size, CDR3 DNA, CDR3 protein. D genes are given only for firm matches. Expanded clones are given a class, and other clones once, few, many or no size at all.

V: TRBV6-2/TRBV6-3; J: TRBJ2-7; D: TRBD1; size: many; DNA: TGTGCCAGCGGTCAGTCAGGGGGCGGAGAGCAGTACTTC; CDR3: CASGQSGGGEQYF
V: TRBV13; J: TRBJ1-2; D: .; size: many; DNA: TGTGCCAGCAGCCACCGGGAAATCGGGGACTATGGCTACACCTTC; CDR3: CASSHREIGDYGYTF
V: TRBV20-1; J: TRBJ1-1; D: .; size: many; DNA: TGCAGTGCTATAGGAGGGGGTTTATCCCCTGTTTGGTTGAGGGACACTGAAGCTTTCTTT; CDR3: CSAIGGGLSPVWLRDTEAFF
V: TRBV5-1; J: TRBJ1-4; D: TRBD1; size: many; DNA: TGCGCCAGCAGCAGACGGGGACAGGGCGACGAAAAACTGTTTTTT; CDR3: CASSRRGQGDEKLFF
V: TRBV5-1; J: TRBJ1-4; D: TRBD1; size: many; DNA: TGCGCCAGCAGCTTGGGCGACAGGGGCGACACCGAAAAACTGTTTTTT; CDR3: CASSLGDRGDTEKLFF
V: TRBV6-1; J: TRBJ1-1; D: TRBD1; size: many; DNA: TGTGCCAGCAGCAAACAGGGGGCCCTGAACACTGAAGCTTTCTTT; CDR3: CASSKQGALNTEAFF
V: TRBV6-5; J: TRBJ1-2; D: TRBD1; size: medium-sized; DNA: TGTGCCAGCAGACTGGGGACAGGCTATGGCTACACCTTC; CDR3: CASRLGTGYGYTF
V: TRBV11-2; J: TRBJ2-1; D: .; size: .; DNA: TGTGCCAGCAGCCCCGAGGTAGACTACAATGAGCAGTTCTTC; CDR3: CASSPEVDYNEQFF
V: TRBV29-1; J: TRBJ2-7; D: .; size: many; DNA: TGCAGCGTTGAAACTCGTGGCAGGGGGGGCGCAGACGAGCAGTACTTC; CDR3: CSVETRGRGGADEQYF
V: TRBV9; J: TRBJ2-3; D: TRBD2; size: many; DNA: TGTGCCAGCAGCGCACTAGCGGCTAGCACAGATACGCAGTATTTT; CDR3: CASSALAASTDTQYF
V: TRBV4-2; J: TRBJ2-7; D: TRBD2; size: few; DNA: TGTGCCAGCAGCCAAGACTGGCGGGGGAGTGGCTACGAGCAGTACTTC; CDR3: CASSQDWRGSGYEQYF
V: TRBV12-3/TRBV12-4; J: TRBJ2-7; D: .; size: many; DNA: TGTGCCAGCAGTTTAACCGGGGAGCAGTACTTC; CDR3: CASSLTGEQYF
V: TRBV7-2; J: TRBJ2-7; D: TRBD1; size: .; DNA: TGTGCCAGCAGCTTAAACGACAGGGCAATGTACGAGCAGTACTTC; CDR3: CASSLNDRAMYEQYF
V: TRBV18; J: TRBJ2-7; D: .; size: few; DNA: TGTGCCAGCTCACGGACTACCGCTTTGGGGGAGCAGTACTTC; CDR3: CASSRTTALGEQYF
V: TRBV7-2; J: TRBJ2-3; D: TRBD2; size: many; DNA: TGTGCCAGCAGCCCAAGACTGGGTAGCGGGGCCACAGATACGCAGTATTTT; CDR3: CASSPRLGSGATDTQYF